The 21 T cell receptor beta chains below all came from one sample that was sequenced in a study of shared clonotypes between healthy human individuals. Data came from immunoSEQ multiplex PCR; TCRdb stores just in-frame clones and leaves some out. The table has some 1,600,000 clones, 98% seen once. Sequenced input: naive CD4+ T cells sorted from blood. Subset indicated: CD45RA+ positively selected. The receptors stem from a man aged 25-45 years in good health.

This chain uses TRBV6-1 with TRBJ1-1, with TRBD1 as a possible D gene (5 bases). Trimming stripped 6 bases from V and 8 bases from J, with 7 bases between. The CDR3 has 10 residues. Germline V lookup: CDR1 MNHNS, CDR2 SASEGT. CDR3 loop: CASRSGEAFF. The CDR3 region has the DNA TGTGCCAGCAGGTCAGGGGAAGCTTTCTTT.

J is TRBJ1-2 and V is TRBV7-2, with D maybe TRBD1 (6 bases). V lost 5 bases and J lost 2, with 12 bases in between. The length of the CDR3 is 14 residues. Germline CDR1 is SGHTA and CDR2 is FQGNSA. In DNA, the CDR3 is TGTGCCAGCAGCACGGACAGCTCAAACTATGGCTACACCTTC. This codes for CASSTDSSNYGYTF. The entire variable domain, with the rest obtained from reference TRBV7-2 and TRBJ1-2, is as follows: GAGVSQSPSNKVTEKGKDVELRCDPISGHTALYWYRQSLGQGLEFLIYFQGNSAPDKSGLPSDRFSAERTGGSVSTLTIQRTQQEDSAVYLCASSTDSSNYGYTFGSGTRLTVV.

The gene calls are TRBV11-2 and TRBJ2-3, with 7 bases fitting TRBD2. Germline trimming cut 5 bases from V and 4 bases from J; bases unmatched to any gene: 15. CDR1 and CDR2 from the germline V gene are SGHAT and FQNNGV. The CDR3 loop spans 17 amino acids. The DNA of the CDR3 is TGTGCCAGCAGCCCCTATGGCGGGACTATGACTGCAGATACGCAGTATTTT. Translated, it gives CASSPYGGTMTADTQYF.

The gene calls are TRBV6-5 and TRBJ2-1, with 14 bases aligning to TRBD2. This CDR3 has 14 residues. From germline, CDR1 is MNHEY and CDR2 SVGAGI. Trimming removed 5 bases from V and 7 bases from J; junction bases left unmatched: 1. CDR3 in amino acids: CASSRLAGGNEQFF. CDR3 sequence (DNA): TGTGCCAGCAGTCGACTAGCGGGAGGGAATGAGCAGTTCTTC.

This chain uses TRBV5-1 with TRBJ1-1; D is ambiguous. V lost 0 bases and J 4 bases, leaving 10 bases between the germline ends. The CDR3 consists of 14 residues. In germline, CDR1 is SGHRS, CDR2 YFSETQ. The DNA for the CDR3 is TGCGCCAGCAGCTTGGCGGTACTAGGCACTGAAGCTTTCTTT. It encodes CASSLAVLGTEAFF.

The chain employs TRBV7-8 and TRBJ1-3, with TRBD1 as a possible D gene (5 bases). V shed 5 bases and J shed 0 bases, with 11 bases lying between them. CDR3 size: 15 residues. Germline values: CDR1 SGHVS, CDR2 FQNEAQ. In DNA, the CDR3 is TGTGCCAGCAGCACCCGGGGCAGCTCTGGAAACACCATATATTTT. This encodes CASSTRGSSGNTIYF.

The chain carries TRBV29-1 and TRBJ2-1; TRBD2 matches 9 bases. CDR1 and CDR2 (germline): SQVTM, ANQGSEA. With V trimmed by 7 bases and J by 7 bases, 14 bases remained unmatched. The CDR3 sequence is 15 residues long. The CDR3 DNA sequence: TGCAGCGCTGTTAACAGCGGGAGGATAGGGAATGAGCAGTTCTTC. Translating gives CSAVNSGRIGNEQFF.

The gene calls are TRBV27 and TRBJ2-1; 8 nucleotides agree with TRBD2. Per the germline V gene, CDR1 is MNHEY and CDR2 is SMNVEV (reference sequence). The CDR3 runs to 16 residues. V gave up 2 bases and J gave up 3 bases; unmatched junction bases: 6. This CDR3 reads CASSLRGTSYYNEQFF. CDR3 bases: TGTGCCAGCAGTTTAAGAGGGACTAGTTACTACAATGAGCAGTTCTTC.

CDR3 in DNA: TGCGCCAGCAGCCCATCCCTAGCTTGCGAGCAGTACTTC. This gives the protein CASSPSLACEQYF. The chain uses TRBV4-3 and TRBJ2-7; the D gene is possibly TRBD2 (5 bases). Germline V gene sequence: CDR1 LGHNA, CDR2 YSLEER. V was pared by 4 bases and J by 6 bases, with 13 bases between. This CDR3 region has 13 residues.

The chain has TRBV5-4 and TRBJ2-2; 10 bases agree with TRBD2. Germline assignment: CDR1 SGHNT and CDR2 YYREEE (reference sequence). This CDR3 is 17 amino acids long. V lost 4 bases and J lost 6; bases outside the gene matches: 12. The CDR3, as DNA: TGTGCCAGCAGCCTACTCCTGGAGCGGGAGGGCCCCGGGGAGCTGTTTTTT. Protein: CASSLLLEREGPGELFF.

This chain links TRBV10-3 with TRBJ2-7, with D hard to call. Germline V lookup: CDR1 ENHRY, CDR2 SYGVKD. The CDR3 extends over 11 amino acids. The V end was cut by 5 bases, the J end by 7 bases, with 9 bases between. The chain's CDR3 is CAISFAGEQYF. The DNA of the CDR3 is TGTGCCATCAGTTTTGCCGGAGAGCAGTACTTC.

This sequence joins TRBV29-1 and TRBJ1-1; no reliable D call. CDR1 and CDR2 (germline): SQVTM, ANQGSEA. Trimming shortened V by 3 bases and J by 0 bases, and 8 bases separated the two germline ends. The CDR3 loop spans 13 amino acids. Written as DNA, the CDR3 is TGCAGCGTTGACGTCAGATTGAACACTGAAGCTTTCTTT. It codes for CSVDVRLNTEAFF.

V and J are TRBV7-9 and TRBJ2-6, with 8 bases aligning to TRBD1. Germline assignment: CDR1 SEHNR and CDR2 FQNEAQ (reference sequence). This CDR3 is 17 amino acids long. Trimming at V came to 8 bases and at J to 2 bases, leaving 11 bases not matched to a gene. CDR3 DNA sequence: TGTGCCAGCCCGACCGACCGGGACAGGCCTGGGGCCAACGTCCTGACTTTC. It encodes CASPTDRDRPGANVLTF.

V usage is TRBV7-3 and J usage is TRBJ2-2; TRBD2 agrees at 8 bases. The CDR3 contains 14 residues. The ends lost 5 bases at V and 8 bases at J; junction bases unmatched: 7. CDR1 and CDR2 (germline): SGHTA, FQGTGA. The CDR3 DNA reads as TGTGCCAGCAGCCCGGCGGGAGGTATGGGGGAGCTGTTTTTT. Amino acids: CASSPAGGMGELFF. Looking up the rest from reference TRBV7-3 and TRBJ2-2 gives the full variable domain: GAGVSQTPSNKVTEKGKYVELRCDPISGHTALYWYRQSLGQGPEFLIYFQGTGAADDSGLPNDRFFAVRPEGSVSTLKIQRTERGDSAVYLCASSPAGGMGELFFGEGSRLTVL.

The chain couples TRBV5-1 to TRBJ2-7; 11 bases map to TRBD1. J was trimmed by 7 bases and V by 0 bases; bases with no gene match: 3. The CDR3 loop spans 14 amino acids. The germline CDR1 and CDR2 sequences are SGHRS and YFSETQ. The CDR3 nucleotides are TGCGCCAGCAGCTTGGGGACAGGGGGCAGTGAGCAGTACTTC. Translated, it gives CASSLGTGGSEQYF.

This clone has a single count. The chain's CDR3 is CATGGTSTGELFF. The CDR3 bases are TGTGCCACCGGGGGCACTTCAACCGGGGAGCTGTTTTTT. V gene TRBV9 combines with J gene TRBJ2-2; D is possibly TRBD1 or TRBD2 (6 bases each). The CDR3 is 13 amino acids. With 9 bases removed from V and 5 bases from J, the gap between germline ends came to 14 bases. Germline CDR1 and CDR2: SGDLS and YYNGEE.

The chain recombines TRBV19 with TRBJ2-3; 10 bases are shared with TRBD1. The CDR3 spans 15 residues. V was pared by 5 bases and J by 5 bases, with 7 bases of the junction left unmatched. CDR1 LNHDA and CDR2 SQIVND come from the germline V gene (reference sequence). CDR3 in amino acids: CASSAPGTGVDTQYF. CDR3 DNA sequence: TGTGCCAGTAGTGCCCCCGGGACAGGGGTAGATACGCAGTATTTT.

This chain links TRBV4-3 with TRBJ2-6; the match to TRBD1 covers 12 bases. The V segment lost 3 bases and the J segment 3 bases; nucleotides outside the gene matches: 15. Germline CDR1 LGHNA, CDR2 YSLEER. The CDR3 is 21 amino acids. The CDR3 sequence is CASSHNRISGTGGIGANVLTF. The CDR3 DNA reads TGCGCCAGCAGCCATAACCGAATCTCCGGGACAGGGGGCATTGGGGCCAACGTCCTGACTTTC.

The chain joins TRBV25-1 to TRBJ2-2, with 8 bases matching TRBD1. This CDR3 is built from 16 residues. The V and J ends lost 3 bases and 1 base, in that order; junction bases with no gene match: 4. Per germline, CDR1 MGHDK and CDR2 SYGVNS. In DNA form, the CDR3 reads TGTGCCAGCAGTGATGGACAGGGCTGGAACACCGGGGAGCTGTTTTTT. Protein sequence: CASSDGQGWNTGELFF.

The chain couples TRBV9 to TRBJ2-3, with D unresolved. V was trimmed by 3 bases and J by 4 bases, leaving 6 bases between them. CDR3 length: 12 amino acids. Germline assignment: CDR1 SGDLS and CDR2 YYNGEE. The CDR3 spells CASSANPDTQYF. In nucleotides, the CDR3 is TGTGCCAGCAGCGCAAACCCAGATACGCAGTATTTT.

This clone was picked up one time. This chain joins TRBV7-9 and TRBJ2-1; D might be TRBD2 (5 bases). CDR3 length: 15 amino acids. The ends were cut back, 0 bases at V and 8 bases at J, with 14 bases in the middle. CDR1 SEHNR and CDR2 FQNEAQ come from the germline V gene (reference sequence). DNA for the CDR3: TGTGCCAGCAGCTTAGCATTTAGTGGGCGGGATGAGCAGTTCTTC. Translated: CASSLAFSGRDEQFF.